This is a list of T cell receptor beta chains from one sample in a study of early T cells in non-severe SARS-CoV-2 infection. One entry per CDR3 protein, called by TCRdb with MiXCR from the 5' RACE reads. Counted here are about 55,000 distinct CDR3 sequences, around 12% occurring once; the ten biggest clones make up under 4%. The sample consisted of whole blood. The receptor set was obtained from an adult who was a healthcare worker with PCR-confirmed SARS-CoV-2 infection or an uninfected control (not recorded which). Each CDR3 is given with its conserved first and last residue. The order of the fields is CDR3 DNA, CDR3 protein, V gene, clone size, CDR3 length, D gene, J gene. D genes are given only for firm matches. Size values are once, few and many counts, or a class for expanded clones, and some rows have none.

CDR3 DNA: TGTGCCAGCAGTGCCCCCCAACAGGGGGCGACTGAAGCTTTCTTT; CDR3 protein: CASSAPQQGATEAFF; V gene: TRBV25-1; clone size: -; CDR3 length: 15; D gene: TRBD1; J gene: TRBJ1-1
CDR3 DNA: TGTGCCAGCAGTGCCCCGGGGCCCGGCTCCGGGGAGCTGTTTTTT; CDR3 protein: CASSAPGPGSGELFF; V gene: TRBV28; clone size: -; CDR3 length: 15; D gene: -; J gene: TRBJ2-2
CDR3 DNA: TGTGCCAGCAGCCACAACCCCAGTGGTGGGGCCAACGTCCTGACTTTC; CDR3 protein: CASSHNPSGGANVLTF; V gene: TRBV28; clone size: many; CDR3 length: 16; D gene: -; J gene: TRBJ2-6
CDR3 DNA: TGTGCCTGGAGTGATCAGGGGGCCTATCAGCCCCAGCATTTT; CDR3 protein: CAWSDQGAYQPQHF; V gene: TRBV30; clone size: -; CDR3 length: 14; D gene: TRBD1; J gene: TRBJ1-5
CDR3 DNA: TGTGCCAGCCAGGCGGAAGGGGGCGAGCAGTACTTC; CDR3 protein: CASQAEGGEQYF; V gene: TRBV28; clone size: -; CDR3 length: 12; D gene: -; J gene: TRBJ2-7
CDR3 DNA: TGTGCCAGCAGTGGAGCAGGGCAAGACACTGAAGCTTTCTTT; CDR3 protein: CASSGAGQDTEAFF; V gene: TRBV2; clone size: many; CDR3 length: 14; D gene: -; J gene: TRBJ1-1
CDR3 DNA: TGCAGTGCTAGAGCCGGGACAGACTATGGCTACACCTTC; CDR3 protein: CSARAGTDYGYTF; V gene: TRBV20-1; clone size: few; CDR3 length: 13; D gene: TRBD1; J gene: TRBJ1-2
CDR3 DNA: TGTGCCAGCAGCCCTGCCTCGCAGGGTGGTGAAGCTTTCTTT; CDR3 protein: CASSPASQGGEAFF; V gene: TRBV7-6; clone size: -; CDR3 length: 14; D gene: -; J gene: TRBJ1-1
CDR3 DNA: TGCGCCAGCAGCTTGGGCGGAGGTCTTAGCACAGATACGCAGTATTTT; CDR3 protein: CASSLGGGLSTDTQYF; V gene: TRBV5-1; clone size: few; CDR3 length: 16; D gene: -; J gene: TRBJ2-3
CDR3 DNA: TGTGCCAGCAGTCCAACCAGGACAGTTAACTATGGCTACACCTTC; CDR3 protein: CASSPTRTVNYGYTF; V gene: TRBV6-1; clone size: -; CDR3 length: 15; D gene: -; J gene: TRBJ1-2
CDR3 DNA: TGTGCCAGCAGTTTTGATTGGACTAGCGGAGTGATAGACAATGAGCAGTTCTTC; CDR3 protein: CASSFDWTSGVIDNEQFF; V gene: TRBV27; clone size: many; CDR3 length: 18; D gene: TRBD2; J gene: TRBJ2-1
CDR3 DNA: TGTGCCAGCAGCTCTCCGGGGGTTAACTCCTACGAGCAGTACTTC; CDR3 protein: CASSSPGVNSYEQYF; V gene: TRBV28; clone size: few; CDR3 length: 15; D gene: -; J gene: TRBJ2-7
CDR3 DNA: TGTGCCAGCAGCCGAGTGGGCGGTAACCAAGAGACCCAGTACTTC; CDR3 protein: CASSRVGGNQETQYF; V gene: TRBV11-3; clone size: -; CDR3 length: 15; D gene: -; J gene: TRBJ2-5
CDR3 DNA: TGCGCCAGCAGCACTGACCCCTTTTCGGGGCGTGAAGCTTTCTTT; CDR3 protein: CASSTDPFSGREAFF; V gene: TRBV5-1; clone size: few; CDR3 length: 15; D gene: -; J gene: TRBJ1-1
CDR3 DNA: TGTGCCAGCAGTTCCAAGCCCGGGACAGGGATCACAGATACGCAGTATTTT; CDR3 protein: CASSSKPGTGITDTQYF; V gene: TRBV6-5; clone size: -; CDR3 length: 17; D gene: TRBD1; J gene: TRBJ2-3
CDR3 DNA: TGCAGCGTTGTGAGCCTCAAAAACATTCAGTACTTC; CDR3 protein: CSVVSLKNIQYF; V gene: TRBV29-1; clone size: -; CDR3 length: 12; D gene: -; J gene: TRBJ2-4
CDR3 DNA: TGTGCCAGCAGCTTGGCCGGTAGCGGGCCCTCCTACAATGAGCAGTTCTTC; CDR3 protein: CASSLAGSGPSYNEQFF; V gene: TRBV5-5; clone size: many; CDR3 length: 17; D gene: TRBD2; J gene: TRBJ2-1
CDR3 DNA: TGTGCCAGCAGTCCCGGGCGAAATGTGGCTTTCTTT; CDR3 protein: CASSPGRNVAFF; V gene: TRBV12-3/TRBV12-4; clone size: many; CDR3 length: 12; D gene: -; J gene: TRBJ1-1
CDR3 DNA: TGTGCCAGCAGCTACGGAACCGGGGAGCTGTTTTTT; CDR3 protein: CASSYGTGELFF; V gene: TRBV7-9; clone size: many; CDR3 length: 12; D gene: -; J gene: TRBJ2-2
CDR3 DNA: TGTGCCAGCAGTCGAGAGTTTAACGAGCAGTACTTC; CDR3 protein: CASSREFNEQYF; V gene: TRBV6-6; clone size: many; CDR3 length: 12; D gene: -; J gene: TRBJ2-7
CDR3 DNA: TGTGCCAGCAGTTTTGAGCCCCACGGCACAGATACGCAGTATTTT; CDR3 protein: CASSFEPHGTDTQYF; V gene: TRBV27; clone size: few; CDR3 length: 15; D gene: -; J gene: TRBJ2-3
CDR3 DNA: TGTGCCAGCAGTTCTCATCTAGGCGGACCGGGGGCCAACGTCCTGACTTTC; CDR3 protein: CASSSHLGGPGANVLTF; V gene: TRBV28; clone size: -; CDR3 length: 17; D gene: -; J gene: TRBJ2-6
CDR3 DNA: TGTGCCAGCTCACCACCGGGGGGGTTAGGCAATGAGCAGTTCTTC; CDR3 protein: CASSPPGGLGNEQFF; V gene: TRBV18; clone size: -; CDR3 length: 15; D gene: TRBD2; J gene: TRBJ2-1
CDR3 DNA: TGCGCCAGCAGCCCCGACAGGGCCAACACTGAAGCTTTCTTT; CDR3 protein: CASSPDRANTEAFF; V gene: TRBV5-1; clone size: once; CDR3 length: 14; D gene: TRBD1; J gene: TRBJ1-1
CDR3 DNA: TGTGCCAGCAGCCTAGGGGATAGCGGGGCCTACGAGCAGTACTTC; CDR3 protein: CASSLGDSGAYEQYF; V gene: TRBV9; clone size: -; CDR3 length: 15; D gene: TRBD2; J gene: TRBJ2-7
CDR3 DNA: TGTGCCAGCTCCCCAAACAGGGGAGAGACCCAGTACTTC; CDR3 protein: CASSPNRGETQYF; V gene: TRBV18; clone size: few; CDR3 length: 13; D gene: TRBD1; J gene: TRBJ2-5
CDR3 DNA: TGTGCCAGCAGCCCCTGGGGCGGGAGTGTCAATGAGCAGTTCTTC; CDR3 protein: CASSPWGGSVNEQFF; V gene: TRBV7-2; clone size: -; CDR3 length: 15; D gene: TRBD2; J gene: TRBJ2-1
CDR3 DNA: TGTGCCAGCAGCCTAAGCGGGAGAGGGTCAGATACGCAGTATTTT; CDR3 protein: CASSLSGRGSDTQYF; V gene: TRBV28; clone size: many; CDR3 length: 15; D gene: TRBD2; J gene: TRBJ2-3
CDR3 DNA: TGTGCCAGCAGCTTCGGCAGGGCCTACGAGCAGTACTTC; CDR3 protein: CASSFGRAYEQYF; V gene: TRBV11-2; clone size: -; CDR3 length: 13; D gene: -; J gene: TRBJ2-7
CDR3 DNA: TGTGCCAGCAGTCCCCCCGGACTCACCACAGATACGCAGTATTTT; CDR3 protein: CASSPPGLTTDTQYF; V gene: TRBV28; clone size: -; CDR3 length: 15; D gene: -; J gene: TRBJ2-3
CDR3 DNA: TGTGCCAGCAGCTTAGAGCAGGGAGATACGCAGTATTTT; CDR3 protein: CASSLEQGDTQYF; V gene: TRBV7-2; clone size: once; CDR3 length: 13; D gene: -; J gene: TRBJ2-3
CDR3 DNA: TGTGCCAGCTCAAAAAATGAAAAACTGTTTTTT; CDR3 protein: CASSKNEKLFF; V gene: TRBV18; clone size: -; CDR3 length: 11; D gene: -; J gene: TRBJ1-4
CDR3 DNA: TGCAGTGCTTTGGGGGGGGTAACAGATACGCAGTATTTT; CDR3 protein: CSALGGVTDTQYF; V gene: TRBV20-1; clone size: few; CDR3 length: 13; D gene: TRBD2; J gene: TRBJ2-3
CDR3 DNA: TGCGCCAGCAGCCCCAACCCGACGAGGGACTACGAGCAGTACTTC; CDR3 protein: CASSPNPTRDYEQYF; V gene: TRBV4-1; clone size: few; CDR3 length: 15; D gene: -; J gene: TRBJ2-7
CDR3 DNA: TGTGCCTGGAGTGTAGAGACTAGCGTAAGCACAGATACGCAGTATTTT; CDR3 protein: CAWSVETSVSTDTQYF; V gene: TRBV30; clone size: -; CDR3 length: 16; D gene: TRBD2; J gene: TRBJ2-3
CDR3 DNA: TGCAGCGCCCTTTTGGGGGCCGACCAAGAGACCCAGTACTTC; CDR3 protein: CSALLGADQETQYF; V gene: TRBV29-1; clone size: many; CDR3 length: 14; D gene: -; J gene: TRBJ2-5
CDR3 DNA: TGCAGCGTTGTCGGGTCTAGCGGGACCTACGAGCAGTACTTC; CDR3 protein: CSVVGSSGTYEQYF; V gene: TRBV29-1; clone size: many; CDR3 length: 14; D gene: TRBD2; J gene: TRBJ2-7
CDR3 DNA: TGCAGTGCTAGATCGGTCGGGAGGGGAAATGAGCAGTTCTTC; CDR3 protein: CSARSVGRGNEQFF; V gene: TRBV20-1; clone size: medium-sized; CDR3 length: 14; D gene: TRBD2; J gene: TRBJ2-1
CDR3 DNA: TGCAGTGCACGACTAGCGGGACCCTACGAGCAGTACTTC; CDR3 protein: CSARLAGPYEQYF; V gene: TRBV20-1; clone size: few; CDR3 length: 13; D gene: TRBD2; J gene: TRBJ2-7
CDR3 DNA: TGCGCCAGCAGTCCCACTAGCGGGAGAGGGTATAGCACAGATACGCAGTATTTT; CDR3 protein: CASSPTSGRGYSTDTQYF; V gene: TRBV10-2; clone size: -; CDR3 length: 18; D gene: TRBD2; J gene: TRBJ2-3
CDR3 DNA: TGTGCCAGCAGCTTGGGCGGGAAGAACACCGGGGAGCTGTTTTTT; CDR3 protein: CASSLGGKNTGELFF; V gene: TRBV5-4; clone size: -; CDR3 length: 15; D gene: -; J gene: TRBJ2-2
CDR3 DNA: TGTGCCAGCAGTTACCCCGGGACAACCTACGAGCAGTACTTC; CDR3 protein: CASSYPGTTYEQYF; V gene: TRBV6-6; clone size: many; CDR3 length: 14; D gene: -; J gene: TRBJ2-7
CDR3 DNA: TGCGCCAGCAGCTTAACTAGCGGGAGGTACAATGAGCAGTTCTTC; CDR3 protein: CASSLTSGRYNEQFF; V gene: TRBV5-1; clone size: -; CDR3 length: 15; D gene: TRBD2; J gene: TRBJ2-1
CDR3 DNA: TGCAGCGTTGAGGAGGGAGTGGCCTACGAGCAGTACTTC; CDR3 protein: CSVEEGVAYEQYF; V gene: TRBV29-1; clone size: -; CDR3 length: 13; D gene: -; J gene: TRBJ2-7
CDR3 DNA: TGCAGCGCACAGCCTAGCTCTGGAAACACCATATATTTT; CDR3 protein: CSAQPSSGNTIYF; V gene: TRBV29-1; clone size: many; CDR3 length: 13; D gene: -; J gene: TRBJ1-3
CDR3 DNA: TGTGCCAGCAGCGTCCGGGACCTTAAAGATAGAGGCTACACCTTC; CDR3 protein: CASSVRDLKDRGYTF; V gene: TRBV9; clone size: -; CDR3 length: 15; D gene: -; J gene: TRBJ1-2
CDR3 DNA: TGCAGTGCATCTCAGGGAGATACTGAAGCTTTCTTT; CDR3 protein: CSASQGDTEAFF; V gene: TRBV20-1; clone size: -; CDR3 length: 12; D gene: -; J gene: TRBJ1-1